Listed here are 21 T cell receptor beta chains from one sample, sequenced in a study of T cells after yellow fever vaccination. TCRdb reprocessed the 5' RACE reads via MiXCR and lists one record per CDR3 protein. This table holds approximately 96,000 distinct CDR3 sequences, about 8.4% found once. The starting material was CD8+ T cells not binding an NS4B(214-222) dextramer, sorted from PBMCs, obtained around 15 days after the first yellow fever vaccination. Every receptor here comes from a man aged 18-30 years who received the YFV17D yellow fever vaccine.

This clonotype has more than one count but fewer than ten. The chain joins TRBV11-2 to TRBJ1-6; no reliable D call. Germline CDR1 SGHAT, CDR2 FQNNGV. Trimming removed 1 base from V and 2 bases from J, with 9 bases in between. The CDR3 covers 16 residues. The CDR3 protein is CASSLGKRAYNSPLHF. The CDR3, as DNA: TGTGCCAGCAGCTTAGGGAAACGCGCCTATAATTCACCCCTCCACTTT.

This clonotype was found a few times. This rearrangement joins TRBV5-5 to TRBJ2-7; no definite D call. Per germline, CDR1 SGHKS and CDR2 YYEKEE (reference sequence). The V end was cut by 2 bases, the J end by 6 bases, with 9 bases between. This CDR3 is 12 amino acids long. CDR3 loop: CASSFKASEQYF. In DNA form, the CDR3 reads TGTGCCAGCAGCTTCAAGGCGTCCGAGCAGTACTTC.

The sample holds a few counts of this clonotype. The gene calls are TRBV18 and TRBJ2-5; the D is unclear. Trimming pared 3 bases from V and 3 bases from J, leaving 14 bases between. Germline V gene lookup returns CDR1 KGHSH and CDR2 LQKENI. This CDR3 region has 15 residues. CDR3 region: CASSPGQRREETQYF. CDR3 DNA: TGTGCCAGCTCACCCGGCCAGCGCCGAGAAGAGACCCAGTACTTC.

This clonotype was recorded at least ten times. The chain is built from TRBV29-1 and TRBJ2-1; 9 nucleotides match TRBD2. The germline gives CDR1 SQVTM, CDR2 ANQGSEA. V trimming: 0 bases; J trimming: 0 bases; junction bases outside the gene matches: 9. The length of the CDR3 is 18 residues. This CDR3 is CSVEDRGSGGTSYNEQFF. The CDR3 DNA reads as TGCAGCGTTGAAGATCGGGGTAGCGGGGGCACCTCCTACAATGAGCAGTTCTTC.

This clonotype was detected only a few times. The genes are TRBV6-5 and TRBJ2-5; 11 bases map to TRBD2. V lost 7 bases to trimming and J lost 2 bases; unmatched junction nucleotides: 12. This CDR3 is built from 17 residues. Germline V CDR1 and CDR2: MNHEY, SVGAGI. CDR3 in amino acids: CASNFNPGLAEQETQYF. CDR3 bases: TGTGCCAGCAATTTCAATCCGGGACTAGCGGAGCAAGAGACCCAGTACTTC.

This clonotype was seen a few times. The gene calls are TRBV21-1 and TRBJ2-3; TRBD1 is the table's D call, not checked against the DNA. TRBV21-1 is a listed pseudogene. The CDR3 runs to 13 residues. CDR3 nucleotides: TGTGCCAGCCGGGCCAGGTTGACAGATACGCAGTATTTT. Its protein is CASRARLTDTQYF.

As to this clonotype: A much larger clonotype is one base distant, so this may be a read error. The chain recombines TRBV12-3 or TRBV12-4 with TRBJ2-7; D is possibly TRBD1 or TRBD2 (5 bases each). V lost 2 bases and J lost 5, with 7 bases in between. CDR3 length equals 12 residues. The CDR3 DNA reads TGTGCCAGCAGTTTACGGGGACACGAGCAGTACTTC. As protein: CASSLRGHEQYF.

V gene TRBV6-1 combines with J gene TRBJ1-2; no clear D. The CDR3 is made up of 15 amino acids. The V end lost 3 bases, the J end lost 8 bases, and 19 bases lay between the germline ends. Germline V lookup: CDR1 MNHNS, CDR2 SASEGT. This CDR3 is CASSDRTPAPLGYTF. DNA for the CDR3: TGTGCCAGCAGTGACCGGACGCCAGCACCCTTGGGCTACACCTTC.

There are a few counts of this clonotype. This sequence joins TRBV4-1 and TRBJ1-2; the D gene is possibly TRBD1 (6 bases). Per the germline V gene, CDR1 is MGHRA and CDR2 is YSYEKL. Trimming stripped 3 bases from V and 3 bases from J, with 20 bases between. This CDR3 region has 17 residues. CDR3 residues: CASSQASGRTADYGYTF. The CDR3 nucleotides read TGCGCCAGCAGCCAGGCATCGGGCAGGACAGCAGACTATGGCTACACCTTC.

This clonotype was observed a few times. The chain links TRBV7-2 to TRBJ2-3, with 7 bases matching TRBD2. The germline CDR1 and CDR2 sequences are SGHTA and FQGNSA. The CDR3 covers 14 residues. Germline trimming cut 1 base from V and 8 bases from J; bases unmatched to any gene: 6. CDR3 coding DNA: TGTGCCAGCAGCTTAGGATTAGCGGGTTCTACGCAGTATTTT. This codes for CASSLGLAGSTQYF.

This chain links TRBV25-1 with TRBJ2-7; 7 bases agree with TRBD1. The junction had 3 bases not matched to a gene; V was cut back by 4 bases and J by 12 bases. Germline V gene data show CDR1 as MGHDK and CDR2 as SYGVNS. The CDR3 contains 10 residues. CDR3 in DNA: TGTGCCAGCAGTGCCACAGGGGTGTACTTC. Translated, it gives CASSATGVYF.

This rearrangement joins TRBV29-1 to TRBJ2-2, with D possibly being TRBD1 (5 bases). The CDR3 has 11 residues. Germline V gives CDR1 SQVTM, CDR2 ANQGSEA. V lost 4 bases and J lost 7, with 7 bases in between. The CDR3 region has the DNA TGCAGCGTTGTAGGGGTCGGGGAGCTGTTTTTT. Translated: CSVVGVGELFF.

This clonotype was found a few times. The chain combines TRBV5-1 with TRBJ2-7; possibly TRBD1 or TRBD2 for D (5 bases each). Deletions cut 3 bases from V and 0 bases from J, with 10 bases between. The germline V gene has CDR1 SGHRS and CDR2 YFSETQ. The CDR3 is 14 amino acids. CDR3 nucleotides: TGCGCCAGCAGCTCCGGGACGAACTCCTACGAGCAGTACTTC. Protein: CASSSGTNSYEQYF.

The chain recombines TRBV29-1 with TRBJ1-1; 10 bases are shared with TRBD1. The junction had 3 bases not matched to a gene; V was cut back by 4 bases and J by 7 bases. This CDR3 has 12 residues. Germline V gives CDR1 SQVTM, CDR2 ANQGSEA. The CDR3 DNA sequence: TGCAGCGTTGGCGGACAGGGGGATGAAGCTTTCTTT. Protein product: CSVGGQGDEAFF. Full variable domain (outside the CDR3, taken from reference TRBV29-1 and TRBJ1-1): SAVISQKPSRDICQRGTSLTIQCQVDSQVTMMFWYRQQPGQSLTLIATANQGSEATYESGFVIDKFPISRPNLTFSTLTVSNMSPEDSSIYLCSVGGQGDEAFFGQGTRLTVV.

The chain joins TRBV20-1 to TRBJ1-2, with D possibly being TRBD1 (5 bases). Trimming removed 7 bases from V and 5 bases from J, with 8 bases in between. The CDR3 spans 10 residues. CDR1 is DFQATT and CDR2 is SNEGSKA in the germline V gene (reference sequence). CDR3 loop: CSVRTYGYTF. The CDR3 DNA follows: TGCAGTGTCCGGACATATGGCTACACCTTC.

In its sample, this clonotype was seen a few times. The CDR3: CASSRAGYQNTEAFF. As DNA, the CDR3 is TGTGCCAGCAGCCGCGCTGGGTATCAGAACACTGAAGCTTTCTTT. This sequence joins TRBV3-1 and TRBJ1-1, with D hard to call. V lost 4 bases and J lost 1, with 13 bases in between. Germline assignment: CDR1 LGHDT and CDR2 YNNKEL (reference sequence). This CDR3 is 15 amino acids long.

This clonotype was observed many times. The chain uses TRBV6-1 and TRBJ2-5; TRBD2 aligns across 13 bases. V gave up 4 bases and J gave up 4 bases; unmatched junction bases: 0. CDR3 length: 14 amino acids. CDR1 is MNHNS, CDR2 SASEGT, per germline. The CDR3 loop reads CASSGLAGGETQYF. For the CDR3, the DNA is TGTGCCAGCAGTGGACTAGCGGGGGGAGAGACCCAGTACTTC.

This clonotype appeared many times. The V and J genes are TRBV28 and TRBJ2-7; 8 nucleotides line up with TRBD1. CDR1 MDHEN and CDR2 SYDVKM come from the germline V gene. Unmatched junction bases numbered 10, after V lost 4 bases and J lost 5 bases. This CDR3 comprises 15 residues. The CDR3 nucleotides read TGTGCCAGCAGTTCACTCAGACAGGGGATTAACGAGCAGTACGTC. Amino acids: CASSSLRQGINEQYV.

This clonotype showed up many times. The chain combines TRBV4-3 with TRBJ2-1; possible D gene TRBD1, 5 bases. This CDR3 spans 12 amino acids. CDR1 and CDR2 from the germline V gene are LGHNA and YSLEER. CDR3 in DNA: TGCGCTTCCTCGAAGGGGTACAATGAGCAGTTCTTC. It specifies CASSKGYNEQFF.

This clonotype was seen only a few times. V and J are TRBV27 and TRBJ2-1; D unresolved. The CDR3 is 12 amino acids. In germline, CDR1 is MNHEY, CDR2 SMNVEV (reference sequence). V gave up 3 bases and J gave up 8 bases, with 8 bases separating them. The CDR3 coding sequence is TGTGCCAGCAGTTTTTCCGGATATGAGCAGTTCTTC. As protein: CASSFSGYEQFF.

The chain recombines TRBV20-1 with TRBJ1-1, with D perhaps TRBD1 (6 bases). The CDR3 runs 16 residues. V was clipped by 0 bases and J by 5 bases, with 19 bases between them. From germline, CDR1 is DFQATT and CDR2 SNEGSKA (reference sequence). The CDR3 DNA follows: TGCAGTGCTAGAGATCGTCGGGTCTTAAGGGGGACTGAAGCTTTCTTT. It specifies CSARDRRVLRGTEAFF.